The sequence of this TCR beta chain was determined in a study of blood T cell repertoires in COVID-19. In the study overall: The analysed material was cDNA or gDNA that came from T cells, B-cell-depleted T cells, or PBMCs.

Original processing notes: It was from reference gene primer amplification that nucleated cell counts were estimated. Here immunoSEQ multiplex PCR was the method, and the copy in TCRdb shows in-frame clones only, minus some. That table gives V, J and clone size, and the DNA gave D and trimming. The profile shows around 700,000 clones, 75% to 90% of them singletons. The CDR3 is made up of 14 amino acids. The V gene lost 6 bases and the J gene lost 0 bases, with 12 bases spanning the gap. Germline V gene data show CDR1 as MNHEY and CDR2 as SMNVEV (reference sequence). The gene calls are TRBV27 and TRBJ2-7, with D possibly being TRBD1 (5 bases). This clonotype was sampled from a woman aged 18-35 years with acute or convalescent COVID-19. The source material was peripheral blood. Written as DNA, the CDR3 is TGTGCCAGCAGCGACAGCTCCTTCTCCTACGAGCAGTACTTC. Amino acid sequence: CASSDSSFSYEQYF.